The clone carrying this T cell receptor (beta chain) came up a few times. The antigen remains unidentified. The cDNA was produced through 5'RACE with 10-nucleotide random UMIs. TCRdb re-derived calls from the 5' RACE reads in MiXCR, one entry per CDR3 protein. The table shows 60,000 to 70,000 distinct CDR3 sequences, with around 5% occurring only once. This specimen belongs to a study of neurological immune-mediated disorders. V was trimmed by 3 bases and J by 6 bases, leaving 13 bases between them. Germline CDR1 SGHRS, CDR2 YFSETQ. The CDR3 is 15 residues long. Study-wide findings and caveats: The most TCR clonal expansion was seen in HTLV-1-associated myelopathy, and the least was seen in multiple sclerosis, which fell below healthy controls. Phylogenetic grouping assigned the repertoires of 18 of 34 multiple sclerosis patients to a single related-CDR3 cluster, representing a possible signature.

The chain combines TRBV5-1 with TRBJ1-6, with TRBD1 as a possible D gene (5 bases). The receptor was derived from a human donor with multiple sclerosis. The donor label of this sample is uncertain. The specimen was PBMCs. The chain's CDR3 is CASSSRTRTNSPLHF. CDR3 coding DNA: TGCGCCAGCAGCTCGCGGACAAGAACTAATTCACCCCTCCACTTT. The variable domain in full, with the rest retrieved from reference TRBV5-1 and TRBJ1-6, is KAGVTQTPRYLIKTRGQQVTLSCSPISGHRSVSWYQQTPGQGLQFLFEYFSETQRNKGNFPGRFSGRQFSNSRSEMNVSTLELGDSALYLCASSSRTRTNSPLHFGNGTRLTVT.